A selection of T cell receptor beta chains follows, all from one sample in a study of CD8 T cells in ankylosing spondylitis. A single record per CDR3 protein comes from TCRdb applying MiXCR to the 5' RACE reads. Among a few hundred thousand distinct CDR3 sequences listed, 18% were seen once. Sequencing was performed on blood, either unsorted or a sorted T cell fraction (not recorded which). These receptor sequences come from a male donor with ankylosing spondylitis or in good health (not recorded which). Both conserved end residues are part of each CDR3. A D gene is named only where the DNA matches it firmly. Some rows have no size entry. The others give once, few or many, or a class for an expanded clone.

TGCAGTGCTAGAGAACGACTAGCGGGAGAATCTGATACGCAGTATTTT	CSARERLAGESDTQYF	TRBD2	TRBJ2-3	many	TRBV20-1
TGTGCCAGCAGCGTAGTAGCGGGAGCCTACAATAAGCAGTTCTTC	CASSVVAGAYNKQFF	TRBD2	TRBJ2-1	-	TRBV9
TGCAGTGCTAGAGTGACAGGGAGTAGCACAGATACGCAGTATTTT	CSARVTGSSTDTQYF	TRBD1	TRBJ2-3	few	TRBV20-1
TGTGCCAGCAGCCAGAAGGGGCAGGGTGGTTACAATGAGCAGTTCTTC	CASSQKGQGGYNEQFF	-	TRBJ2-1	few	TRBV9
TGTGCCAGCAGCTTAGCGGGAGTGAGGAATGAGCAGTTCTTC	CASSLAGVRNEQFF	TRBD2	TRBJ2-1	-	TRBV12-3/TRBV12-4
TGTGCCAGTAGTATGATGGCAGGCTCTAATGAAAAACTGTTTTTT	CASSMMAGSNEKLFF	-	TRBJ1-4	-	TRBV19
TGTGCCAGCAGCCTGGGCGGGGGTACTATGTACGAGCAGTACTTC	CASSLGGGTMYEQYF	TRBD2	TRBJ2-7	-	TRBV7-9
TGCTGTGCTAGAGAAAAGACTAGCGGGAGGTCCGGGGAGCTGTTTTTT	CCAREKTSGRSGELFF	TRBD2	TRBJ2-2	-	TRBV20-1
TGTGCCAGCAGTTCCGGACAGGGTGACGAGCAGTACTTC	CASSSGQGDEQYF	TRBD1	TRBJ2-7	few	TRBV6-2/TRBV6-3
TGTGCCAGCAGCCTCACCCCGGGACTTTCTTACGAGCAGTACTTC	CASSLTPGLSYEQYF	-	TRBJ2-7	few	TRBV14
TGCAGTGCTAGTCCGAACGGGGACGGGTTTTCACCCCTCCACTTT	CSASPNGDGFSPLHF	-	TRBJ1-6	-	TRBV20-1
TGCGCCAGCAGCCGTCAGGCGGCAAACACTGAAGCTTTCTTT	CASSRQAANTEAFF	-	TRBJ1-1	-	TRBV4-1
TGTGCCAGCAGCTTGGTTCTAGCGTCCTACAATGAGCAGTTCTTC	CASSLVLASYNEQFF	-	TRBJ2-1	-	TRBV5-4
TGTGCCAGCAGCTTACCAAGCGGGAGGGACCAAGAGACCCAGTACTTC	CASSLPSGRDQETQYF	TRBD2	TRBJ2-5	few	TRBV7-9
TGCAGCGCAAAACCGGGACTAGCGTACAATGAGCAGTTCTTC	CSAKPGLAYNEQFF	TRBD2	TRBJ2-1	few	TRBV29-1
TGTGCCAGCAGCTTAAGTACAGGATTCAATGAGCAGTTCTTC	CASSLSTGFNEQFF	-	TRBJ2-1	-	TRBV11-1
TGTGCCAGCAGTCCCTTGGGACAGAACACTGAAGCTTTCTTT	CASSPLGQNTEAFF	-	TRBJ1-1	few	TRBV12-3/TRBV12-4
TGTGCCATCAGTGCGGGGGTCGACGAGCAGTACTTC	CAISAGVDEQYF	-	TRBJ2-7	many	TRBV10-3
TGCGCCAGCAGCCAAGCATTTGCAGAAGAGACCCAGTCCTTC	CASSQAFAEETQSF	-	TRBJ2-5	-	TRBV4-3
TGTGCCAGCAGCCATGACGGTGGGGAAAAACTGTTTTTT	CASSHDGGEKLFF	-	TRBJ1-4	few	TRBV9
TGTGCCAGCAGCGGGGCGGAGACCTACGAGCAGTACTTC	CASSGAETYEQYF	-	TRBJ2-7	few	TRBV4-2
TGTGCCAGCAGCTTGGGGGCTAGCGAAGGAGATACGCAGTATTTT	CASSLGASEGDTQYF	-	TRBJ2-3	few	TRBV11-3
TGTGCCAGCAGTAGAGGGCTGGACACAGATACGCAGTATTTT	CASSRGLDTDTQYF	-	TRBJ2-3	few	TRBV28
TGTGCCAGCAGCGGACTAGCGGTCTACAATGAGCAGTTCTTC	CASSGLAVYNEQFF	TRBD2	TRBJ2-1	many	TRBV2
TGTGCCAGCAGCGCCAGGACAGGGGAGTACGAGCAGTACTTC	CASSARTGEYEQYF	TRBD1	TRBJ2-7	few	TRBV7-9
TGTGCCAGCAGTTTATCCCCAAGTGAGCAGTTCTTC	CASSLSPSEQFF	-	TRBJ2-1	-	TRBV28
TGTGCCAGCGTCCCTCGGGGGGGAGGTACTAATGAAAAACTGTTTTTT	CASVPRGGGTNEKLFF	-	TRBJ1-4	-	TRBV2
TGCAGTGCTAGAGGTTCCTCCTACGAGCAGTACTTC	CSARGSSYEQYF	-	TRBJ2-7	few	TRBV20-1
TGCGCCAGCAGCCAAGTTCGTGATCAGCCCCCGCATTTT	CASSQVRDQPPHF	-	TRBJ1-5	-	TRBV4-1
TGCGCCAGCAGCCTCGGGCGGAACTACAATGAGCAGTTCTTC	CASSLGRNYNEQFF	-	TRBJ2-1	many	TRBV4-1
TGTGCCAGCAGCTCCGCTTGGGGAGGCTACAATGAGCAGTTCTTC	CASSSAWGGYNEQFF	-	TRBJ2-1	few	TRBV11-2
TGTGCCAGCAGCTTCTACCCGGACGAGCAGTACTTC	CASSFYPDEQYF	-	TRBJ2-7	-	TRBV7-9
TGTGCCAGCAGCATCTCAGGGTTGGACAGCAATCAGCCCCAGCATTTT	CASSISGLDSNQPQHF	-	TRBJ1-5	-	TRBV12-3/TRBV12-4
TGTGCCAGCAGCGATGGACAGGAAGAGACCCAGTACTTC	CASSDGQEETQYF	TRBD1	TRBJ2-5	few	TRBV5-6
TGCGCCAGCAGCCACGGCAGGAGCTCCTACAATGAGCAGTTCTTC	CASSHGRSSYNEQFF	-	TRBJ2-1	-	TRBV4-1
TGCGCCAGCAGCTGGACGGGACAGGACTATGGCTACACCTTC	CASSWTGQDYGYTF	TRBD1	TRBJ1-2	-	TRBV4-3
TGTGCCAGCAGTTTTGCTTCCGAGCAGTTCTTC	CASSFASEQFF	-	TRBJ2-1	-	TRBV12-3/TRBV12-4
TGTGCCAGCAGTTTACTGACTAGCGGGAGGTTCGTTCTCAATGAGCAGTTCTTC	CASSLLTSGRFVLNEQFF	TRBD2	TRBJ2-1	few	TRBV28
TGTGCCATCCTCCCGGTGGCAGGGCAGAACACCGGGGAGCTGTTTTTT	CAILPVAGQNTGELFF	-	TRBJ2-2	-	TRBV10-3
TGTGCCACCAGCAGAGCGAGGGTGCAATCCGAGCCCCAGCATTTT	CATSRARVQSEPQHF	-	TRBJ1-5	many	TRBV15
TGCGCCAGCAGTCTCGGGCGGGAGGGGTACAATGAGCAGTTCTTC	CASSLGREGYNEQFF	TRBD2	TRBJ2-1	few	TRBV4-3
TGCAGCGTTGGGGGAAGGGAAGAGACCCAGTACTTC	CSVGGREETQYF	-	TRBJ2-5	-	TRBV29-1
TGTGCCAGCATCCAGGGGGGAGTCGGAGAGACCCAGTACTTC	CASIQGGVGETQYF	-	TRBJ2-5	-	TRBV21-1
TGTGCCAGCAGCTCCCACGGGCTAGCGGGAGTTGGAGAGACCCAGTACTTC	CASSSHGLAGVGETQYF	TRBD2	TRBJ2-5	-	TRBV7-2
TGCGCCAGCGGCCAAGTTACCTGGACAGGGTCCCACGAGCAGTACTTC	CASGQVTWTGSHEQYF	TRBD1	TRBJ2-7	-	TRBV4-1
TGTGCCAGCAGCTTTCCTAGCGGGAGGGACACAGATACGCAGTATTTT	CASSFPSGRDTDTQYF	TRBD2	TRBJ2-3	-	TRBV7-2
TGTGCCAGCAGTGATCATCTAGCGTACGAGCAGTACTTC	CASSDHLAYEQYF	-	TRBJ2-7	few	TRBV2
TGCGCCAGCAGCTTGGAGCCCAGGGGGTCGGAGACCCAGTACTTC	CASSLEPRGSETQYF	TRBD1	TRBJ2-5	-	TRBV5-1
TGTGCCAGCAGTTACTTCCCTAGCGGGAGCCTGGATGAGCAGTTCTTC	CASSYFPSGSLDEQFF	TRBD2	TRBJ2-1	many	TRBV6-2/TRBV6-3
TGCAGCGCTATGAATGGGCAGGGGGCCTACAATGAGCAGTTCTTC	CSAMNGQGAYNEQFF	TRBD1	TRBJ2-1	few	TRBV29-1
TGTGCCAGCAGCCCCAGGGCTATACGAAAAAATGAGCAGTTCTTC	CASSPRAIRKNEQFF	-	TRBJ2-1	few	TRBV3-1